A selection of T cell receptor beta chains follows, all from one sample in a study of blood T cells in healthy people across ages. TCRdb processed the 5' RACE reads anew with MiXCR; each CDR3 protein has one entry. This sample has over 1,500,000 distinct CDR3 sequences, with around half found just once. The sample was blood. The receptors shown here come from a woman in her thirties or forties in good health. CDR3s include the opening cysteine and the closing phenylalanine or tryptophan. The order of the fields is J gene, D gene, V gene, clone size, CDR3 protein, CDR3 DNA. A D gene is named only where the DNA matches it firmly. Size is omitted from some rows. Given values are once, few, many or a class for expanded clones.

J: TRBJ2-1
D: TRBD1
V: TRBV7-3
size: NA
CDR3: CASSLIAGTGSYNEQFF
DNA: TGTGCCAGCAGCTTAATAGCCGGGACAGGGTCTTACAATGAGCAGTTCTTC

J: TRBJ1-1
D: NA
V: TRBV6-2/TRBV6-3
size: NA
CDR3: CASSSPGEGTEAFF
DNA: TGTGCCAGCAGTTCCCCGGGCGAAGGCACTGAAGCTTTCTTT

J: TRBJ2-4
D: NA
V: TRBV6-5
size: NA
CDR3: CASSYGLSKNIQYF
DNA: TGTGCCAGCAGTTACGGGTTGTCCAAAAACATTCAGTACTTC

J: TRBJ1-2
D: TRBD1
V: TRBV27
size: once
CDR3: CASQGAYGYTF
DNA: TGTGCCAGCCAGGGGGCCTATGGCTACACCTTC

J: TRBJ2-5
D: NA
V: TRBV7-2
size: NA
CDR3: CASSSTREETQYF
DNA: TGTGCCAGCAGCTCTACTAGGGAAGAGACCCAGTACTTC

J: TRBJ2-1
D: TRBD2
V: TRBV12-3/TRBV12-4
size: few
CDR3: CASSLEGLAGVANEQFF
DNA: TGTGCCAGCAGTTTAGAGGGTCTAGCGGGGGTGGCGAATGAGCAGTTCTTC

J: TRBJ2-7
D: TRBD1
V: TRBV6-2/TRBV6-3
size: NA
CDR3: CASSYKGQGYNEQYF
DNA: TGTGCCAGCAGTTACAAGGGACAGGGTTACAATGAGCAGTACTTC

J: TRBJ1-5
D: TRBD1
V: TRBV28
size: few
CDR3: CASSLYRTGRSNQPQHF
DNA: TGTGCCAGCAGTTTATACCGGACAGGGAGAAGCAATCAGCCCCAGCATTTT

J: TRBJ2-1
D: NA
V: TRBV9
size: NA
CDR3: CASSVVGGQMDEQFF
DNA: TGTGCCAGCAGCGTAGTAGGGGGTCAAATGGATGAGCAGTTCTTC

J: TRBJ2-4
D: NA
V: TRBV28
size: NA
CDR3: CASRPGVVTLQYF
DNA: TGTGCCAGCAGACCTGGGGTAGTCACCCTTCAGTACTTC

J: TRBJ1-1
D: NA
V: TRBV29-1
size: NA
CDR3: CSVGTVNTEAFF
DNA: TGCAGCGTTGGGACGGTGAACACTGAAGCTTTCTTT

J: TRBJ2-7
D: NA
V: TRBV20-1
size: few
CDR3: CSAREGGPSDEQYF
DNA: TGCAGTGCTAGAGAGGGGGGGCCGAGCGACGAGCAGTACTTC

J: TRBJ2-7
D: NA
V: TRBV7-2
size: many
CDR3: CASSLAGRGEQYF
DNA: TGTGCCAGCAGCTTAGCCGGCAGGGGTGAGCAGTACTTC

J: TRBJ2-7
D: NA
V: TRBV6-5
size: NA
CDR3: CASALGGIYEQYF
DNA: TGTGCCAGCGCATTGGGGGGTATCTACGAGCAGTACTTC

J: TRBJ2-3
D: NA
V: TRBV5-6
size: few
CDR3: CASSLTGVTQYF
DNA: TGTGCCAGCAGCTTGACAGGCGTTACGCAGTATTTT

J: TRBJ1-4
D: NA
V: TRBV20-1
size: NA
CDR3: CSASETRGAGNEKLFF
DNA: TGCAGTGCTAGCGAGACCCGAGGGGCAGGGAATGAAAAACTGTTTTTT

J: TRBJ1-2
D: NA
V: TRBV5-1
size: NA
CDR3: CASSPVYRDYGYTF
DNA: TGCGCCAGCAGCCCAGTGTACAGAGACTATGGCTACACCTTC

J: TRBJ1-2
D: NA
V: TRBV29-1
size: few
CDR3: CSVAPNDGPGGGYTF
DNA: TGCAGCGTTGCCCCTAATGACGGTCCGGGGGGTGGCTACACCTTC

J: TRBJ2-7
D: NA
V: TRBV6-6
size: NA
CDR3: CASNSYSEQYF
DNA: TGTGCCAGCAACAGTTATTCCGAGCAGTACTTC

J: TRBJ2-1
D: NA
V: TRBV20-1
size: few
CDR3: CSAPPSSYNEQFF
DNA: TGCAGTGCTCCTCCGAGCTCCTACAATGAGCAGTTCTTC

J: TRBJ2-1
D: TRBD2
V: TRBV2
size: NA
CDR3: CASSDLWTSGAYNEQFF
DNA: TGTGCCAGCAGTGATCTCTGGACTAGCGGCGCCTACAATGAGCAGTTCTTC

J: TRBJ2-3
D: NA
V: TRBV24-1
size: NA
CDR3: CATSDRAPRGMQYF
DNA: TGTGCCACCAGTGACCGCGCCCCAAGGGGGATGCAGTATTTT

J: TRBJ2-7
D: NA
V: TRBV6-6
size: NA
CDR3: CASSYGREAYEQYF
DNA: TGTGCCAGCAGTTACGGCAGGGAGGCCTACGAGCAGTACTTC

J: TRBJ2-3
D: NA
V: TRBV5-5
size: once
CDR3: CASSLPPRSSRTDTQYF
DNA: TGTGCCAGCAGCTTGCCTCCGAGGTCTTCCCGCACAGATACGCAGTATTTT

J: TRBJ2-6
D: TRBD1
V: TRBV6-5
size: NA
CDR3: CASWTGQGGANVLTF
DNA: TGTGCCAGCTGGACAGGGCAGGGAGGGGCCAACGTCCTGACTTTC

J: TRBJ1-3
D: NA
V: TRBV12-3/TRBV12-4
size: NA
CDR3: CASSLVNSGNTIYF
DNA: TGTGCCAGCAGTTTAGTAAACTCTGGAAACACCATATATTTT

J: TRBJ2-5
D: NA
V: TRBV12-3/TRBV12-4
size: few
CDR3: CASSPDLVRDQETQYF
DNA: TGTGCCAGCAGTCCCGACCTCGTAAGAGACCAAGAGACCCAGTACTTC

J: TRBJ2-3
D: TRBD2
V: TRBV7-2
size: NA
CDR3: CASSLAGGLSTDTQYF
DNA: TGTGCCAGCAGTTTAGCGGGGGGACTAAGCACAGATACGCAGTATTTT

J: TRBJ1-4
D: TRBD1
V: TRBV20-1
size: NA
CDR3: CSANRRQGGEKLFF
DNA: TGCAGTGCTAATCGACGACAGGGGGGTGAAAAACTGTTTTTT

J: TRBJ2-3
D: NA
V: TRBV20-1
size: NA
CDR3: CSARPDREGTDTQYF
DNA: TGCAGTGCGCGCCCTGACAGGGAGGGGACAGATACGCAGTATTTT

J: TRBJ2-7
D: TRBD1
V: TRBV29-1
size: NA
CDR3: CSVVSRDSHNEQYF
DNA: TGCAGCGTTGTAAGCCGGGACAGTCACAATGAGCAGTACTTC

J: TRBJ2-1
D: NA
V: TRBV3-1
size: few
CDR3: CASSLQAAGEQFF
DNA: TGTGCCAGCAGCCTCCAAGCTGCGGGGGAGCAGTTCTTC

J: TRBJ1-1
D: NA
V: TRBV27
size: NA
CDR3: CASSFAGGRLTEAFF
DNA: TGTGCCAGCAGTTTTGCGGGTGGCAGACTCACTGAAGCTTTCTTT

J: TRBJ2-5
D: TRBD2
V: TRBV28
size: NA
CDR3: CASSPSERGVPKTQYF
DNA: TGTGCCAGCAGTCCCTCAGAGCGGGGGGTCCCCAAGACCCAGTACTTC